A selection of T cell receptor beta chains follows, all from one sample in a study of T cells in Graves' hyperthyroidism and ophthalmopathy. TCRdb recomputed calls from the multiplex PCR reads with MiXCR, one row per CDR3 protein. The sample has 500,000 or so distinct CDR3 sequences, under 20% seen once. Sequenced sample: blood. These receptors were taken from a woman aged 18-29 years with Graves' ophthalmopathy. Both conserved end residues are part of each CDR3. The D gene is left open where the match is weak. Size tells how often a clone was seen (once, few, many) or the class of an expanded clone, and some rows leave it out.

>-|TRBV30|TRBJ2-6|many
CAWSGLSHSGANVLTF
TGTGCCTGGAGTGGACTGTCACACTCTGGGGCCAACGTCCTGACTTTC
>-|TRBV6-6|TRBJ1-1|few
CASSYSSTGNTEAFF
TGTGCCAGCAGTTACTCGAGCACAGGGAACACTGAAGCTTTCTTT
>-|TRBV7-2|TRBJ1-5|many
CASSPGQINQPQHF
TGTGCCAGCAGCCCCGGACAGATCAATCAGCCCCAGCATTTT
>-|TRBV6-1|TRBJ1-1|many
CASSPHGVPNTEAFF
TGTGCCAGCAGTCCCCATGGGGTCCCGAACACTGAAGCTTTCTTT
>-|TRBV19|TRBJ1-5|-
CASSQFGTNQPQHF
TGTGCCAGTAGCCAGTTCGGGACCAATCAGCCCCAGCATTTT
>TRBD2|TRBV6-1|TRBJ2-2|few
CASSDFGGGTNTGELFF
TGTGCCAGCAGTGATTTCGGGGGGGGGACGAACACCGGGGAGCTGTTTTTT
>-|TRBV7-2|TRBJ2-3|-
CASSFRGLFTDTQYF
TGTGCCAGCAGCTTTAGGGGACTTTTCACAGATACGCAGTATTTT
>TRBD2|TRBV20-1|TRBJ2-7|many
CNAKLAGTNSYEQYF
TGCAATGCTAAACTAGCGGGAACAAACTCCTACGAGCAGTACTTC
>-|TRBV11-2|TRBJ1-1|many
CASSLSGEKAFF
TGTGCCAGCAGCTTAAGTGGGGAGAAAGCTTTCTTT
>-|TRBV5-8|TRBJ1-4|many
CASSLRTRRSATNEKLFF
TGTGCCAGCAGCTTAAGAACCAGGCGATCGGCAACTAATGAAAAACTGTTTTTT
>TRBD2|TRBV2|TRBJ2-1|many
CASTREDPRYNEQFF
TGTGCCAGCACGCGGGAGGACCCTCGGTACAATGAGCAGTTCTTC
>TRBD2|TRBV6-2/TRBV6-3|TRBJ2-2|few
CASSVAGGRTGELFF
TGTGCCAGCAGTGTAGCGGGGGGAAGGACCGGGGAGCTGTTTTTT
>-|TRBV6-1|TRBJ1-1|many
CASSHGSANTEAFF
TGTGCCAGCAGTCACGGCAGTGCGAACACTGAAGCTTTCTTT
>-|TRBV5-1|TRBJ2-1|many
CASRKGEGGWNEQFF
TGCGCCAGCCGGAAGGGAGAGGGAGGTTGGAATGAGCAGTTCTTC
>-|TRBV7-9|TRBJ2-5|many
CASSLVGSQETQYF
TGTGCCAGCAGCTTAGTCGGGAGCCAAGAGACCCAGTACTTC
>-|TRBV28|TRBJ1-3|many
CASSLSWGGGNTIYF
TGTGCCAGCAGTTTATCTTGGGGAGGTGGAAACACCATATATTTT